One sample yielded the 5 T cell receptor beta chains listed below, sequenced in a study of blood T cell repertoires in COVID-19. This table comes from immunoSEQ multiplex PCR, and its TCRdb copy is limited to in-frame clones, with some not included. The data contain 350,000 to 450,000 clones, 85% of them singletons. Input material: peripheral blood. The receptors were gathered from a young woman with acute or convalescent COVID-19.

CDR3 sequence (DNA): TGTGCCAGCAGTGAACAATTCGGGGGGCTCCATGGCTACACCTTC. Encoded protein: CASSEQFGGLHGYTF. The chain is built from TRBV2 and TRBJ1-2; possibly TRBD1 for D (6 bases). CDR1 is SNHLY and CDR2 is FYNNEI in the germline V gene. The CDR3 consists of 15 residues. With 2 bases removed from V and 6 bases from J, the gap between germline ends came to 16 bases.

The chain recombines TRBV28 with TRBJ2-1, with 16 bases that match TRBD2. CDR3 size: 17 residues. The germline V gene encodes CDR1 MDHEN and CDR2 SYDVKM. With V trimmed by 2 bases and J by 6 bases, 4 bases remained unmatched. The CDR3 here is CASSLEGLAGGLNEQFF. In DNA form, the CDR3 reads TGTGCCAGCAGTTTAGAGGGACTAGCGGGAGGGCTCAATGAGCAGTTCTTC.

The CDR3 protein is CASSTVDRGRDTDTQYF. CDR3 sequence (DNA): TGTGCCAGTAGTACCGTCGACAGGGGAAGGGACACAGATACGCAGTATTTT. This chain uses TRBV19 with TRBJ2-3; TRBD1 matches 8 bases. The CDR3 runs 17 residues. In germline, CDR1 is LNHDA, CDR2 SQIVND (reference sequence). V gave up 4 bases and J gave up 2 bases; unmatched junction bases: 11.

The rearrangement joins TRBV6-5 to TRBJ1-5; possible D gene TRBD1, 5 bases. Trimming left V 7 bases short and J 0 bases short, with 13 bases between. The CDR3 is made up of 15 amino acids. Germline V gene lookup returns CDR1 MNHEY and CDR2 SVGAGI. The CDR3 sequence: CASKTDFYSNQPQHF. CDR3 in DNA: TGTGCCAGCAAGACAGACTTTTATAGCAATCAGCCCCAGCATTTT.

The V call is TRBV6-6, the J call TRBJ2-3, with a weak D call TRBD2 (5 bases). Germline V gene lookup returns CDR1 MNHNY and CDR2 SVGAGI (reference sequence). The CDR3 loop spans 16 amino acids. V was clipped by 4 bases and J by 2 bases, with 16 bases between them. The CDR3 sequence is CASSWGVTGNTDTQYF. The CDR3 DNA sequence: TGTGCCAGCAGTTGGGGAGTAACCGGCAACACAGATACGCAGTATTTT.